This T cell receptor beta chain was sequenced during a study of T-cell memory formation after mild COVID-19. Study results and caveats: Day 15 to 85 contracting clones showed balanced CD4/CD8; later expanders leaned CD4+.

CDR3 length equals 11 residues. Trimming shortened V by 4 bases and J by 1 base, and 4 bases separated the two germline ends. Germline V gives CDR1 SQVTM, CDR2 ANQGSEA. In its sample, this clonotype was seen many times. Its target is not known. TCRdb processed the 5' RACE reads anew with MiXCR; each CDR3 protein has one entry. The table shows fewer than 70,000 distinct CDR3 sequences, with more than 8% occurring only once. The chain employs TRBV29-1 and TRBJ2-5, with D unclear. The sequence came from a young man who had mild COVID-19 (a few samples of this study predate the infection). Cell type and time point are not known. The sequencing input was PBMCs or a T cell subset sorted from them (not recorded which). The CDR3 sequence is CSVGSQETQYF. The CDR3 DNA follows: TGCAGCGTTGGGTCCCAAGAGACCCAGTACTTC.